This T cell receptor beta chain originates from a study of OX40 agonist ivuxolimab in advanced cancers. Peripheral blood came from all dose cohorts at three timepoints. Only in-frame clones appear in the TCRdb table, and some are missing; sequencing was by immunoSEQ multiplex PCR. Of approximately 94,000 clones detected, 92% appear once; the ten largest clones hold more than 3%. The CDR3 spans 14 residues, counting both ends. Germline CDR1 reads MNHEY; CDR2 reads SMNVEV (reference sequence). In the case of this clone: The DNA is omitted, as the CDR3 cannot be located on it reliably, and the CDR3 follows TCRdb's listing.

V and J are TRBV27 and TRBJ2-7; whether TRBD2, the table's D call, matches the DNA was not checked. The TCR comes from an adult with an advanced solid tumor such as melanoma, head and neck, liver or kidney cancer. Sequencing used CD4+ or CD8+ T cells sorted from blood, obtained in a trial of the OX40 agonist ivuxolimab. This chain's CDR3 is CASSSSLAGYEQYF.